The rows below give T cell receptor beta chains drawn from one sample of a study of cytomegalovirus exposure and HLA in healthy donors. Profiled with immunoSEQ multiplex PCR; TCRdb holds only in-frame clones, not every one. The sample consists of more than 95,000 clones, about 74% of them appearing once. Sequenced: PBMCs. The receptors shown here come from a woman aged 45-65 years in good health and CMV-seropositive. CDR3s include the opening cysteine and the closing phenylalanine or tryptophan. Fields, in order: V gene, J gene, D gene, clone size, CDR3 protein, CDR3 DNA. A D gene is named only where the DNA matches it firmly. Size tells how often a clone was seen (once, few, many) or the class of an expanded clone, and some rows leave it out.

TRBV4-3	TRBJ2-1	NA	NA	CASSQGVPGSGVYNEQFF	TGCGCCAGCAGCCAAGGAGTCCCAGGGTCAGGAGTATACAATGAGCAGTTCTTC
TRBV7-2	TRBJ2-5	TRBD2	NA	CASSLTGGSETQYF	TGTGCCAGCAGCTTAACCGGGGGGTCTGAGACCCAGTACTTC
TRBV7-6	TRBJ2-5	TRBD2	NA	CASSPRSSGGLGNQETQYF	TGTGCCAGCAGCCCCCGGAGTAGCGGGGGGCTCGGAAACCAAGAGACCCAGTACTTC
TRBV2	TRBJ2-2	NA	NA	CASSLGLGTGELFF	TGTGCCAGCAGCCTAGGCCTAGGCACCGGGGAGCTGTTTTTT
TRBV4-1	TRBJ2-7	NA	NA	CASSHADGAYEQYF	TGCGCCAGCAGCCACGCGGACGGGGCCTACGAGCAGTACTTC
TRBV19	TRBJ2-4	NA	NA	CATSRVTGKVDKVKNIQYF	TGTGCCACCTCCCGGGTGACGGGGAAAGTCGATAAGGTCAAAAACATTCAGTACTTC
TRBV25-1	TRBJ2-6	NA	NA	CASSRGPSGANVLTF	TGTGCCAGCAGTCGTGGCCCCTCTGGGGCCAACGTCCTGACTTTC
TRBV29-1	TRBJ1-1	NA	NA	CSVGEITEAFF	TGCAGCGTTGGGGAGATTACTGAAGCTTTCTTT
TRBV7-9	TRBJ1-6	NA	NA	CSSSRRERNSPLHF	TGTTCCAGCAGCCGCCGGGAAAGAAATTCACCCCTCCACTTT
TRBV5-6	TRBJ1-5	NA	NA	CASTLGSWNQPQHF	TGTGCCAGCACCTTGGGTAGCTGGAATCAGCCCCAGCATTTT
TRBV18	TRBJ1-6	NA	NA	CASSLNRDTVISPLHF	TGTGCCAGCTCACTAAACCGGGACACTGTGATTTCACCCCTCCACTTT
TRBV5-1	TRBJ2-5	NA	NA	CASSLSTGRQETQYF	TGCGCCAGCAGCTTGAGCACCGGCAGGCAAGAGACCCAGTACTTC
TRBV6-5	TRBJ2-6	NA	NA	CASSFGHSGANVLTF	TGTGCCAGCAGTTTTGGACATTCTGGGGCCAACGTCCTGACTTTC
TRBV18	TRBJ2-6	NA	NA	CASSPGGAGANVLTF	TGTGCCAGCTCACCAGGAGGAGCTGGGGCCAACGTCCTGACTTTC
TRBV29-1	TRBJ1-1	NA	NA	CSVRPGGGEAFF	TGCAGCGTGCGGCCGGGGGGGGGTGAAGCTTTCTTT
TRBV7-9	TRBJ1-6	NA	few	CSSSPGQTIYNSPLHF	TGTTCCAGCAGTCCTGGACAGACGATCTATAATTCACCCCTCCACTTT
TRBV18	TRBJ1-4	NA	NA	CASSPSAATNEKLFF	TGTGCCAGCTCACCGAGCGCGGCTACTAATGAAAAACTGTTTTTT
TRBV11-2	TRBJ2-3	TRBD2	NA	CASLGPGTIEHTQYF	TGTGCCAGCTTGGGTCCCGGGACTATTGAACATACGCAGTATTTT
TRBV6-6	TRBJ1-5	TRBD1	NA	CASSRDSYNQPQHF	TGTGCCAGCAGCCGGGACAGCTACAATCAGCCCCAGCATTTT
TRBV5-1	TRBJ2-7	NA	NA	CASSSSGYRSYEQYF	TGCGCCAGCAGTTCGTCGGGATATCGGTCCTACGAGCAGTACTTC
TRBV11-2	TRBJ2-1	TRBD1	NA	CASSLRDRVLYNEQFF	TGTGCCAGCAGCCTCCGGGACAGGGTTTTATACAATGAGCAGTTCTTC
TRBV7-3	TRBJ2-1	TRBD2	once	CASSLLAGGSSYNEQFF	TGTGCCAGCAGCTTACTAGCGGGGGGGAGCTCCTACAATGAGCAGTTCTTC
TRBV7-2	TRBJ2-3	TRBD2	NA	CASSSLAGADTQYF	TGTGCCAGCAGCTCGTTAGCGGGGGCAGATACGCAGTATTTT
TRBV27	TRBJ2-7	TRBD2	NA	CASRLDSGGYEQYF	TGTGCCAGCCGTCTGGATAGCGGGGGGTACGAGCAGTACTTC
TRBV5-4	TRBJ2-5	TRBD1	few	CASSYPGQGPQETQYF	TGTGCCAGCAGCTATCCGGGACAGGGACCACAAGAGACCCAGTACTTC
TRBV11-2	TRBJ1-4	NA	NA	CASSLYPAGTTNEKLFF	TGTGCCAGCAGCTTGTACCCGGCAGGTACAACTAATGAAAAACTGTTTTTT
TRBV2	TRBJ2-2	NA	NA	CASRRTGSDTGELFF	TGTGCCAGCAGACGCACAGGGAGCGACACCGGGGAGCTGTTTTTT
TRBV11-2	TRBJ2-7	NA	NA	CASSLIPRTEASYEQYF	TGTGCCAGCAGCTTAATCCCCCGGACAGAAGCATCCTACGAGCAGTACTTC
TRBV4-1	TRBJ2-4	NA	NA	CASSHPPLRARALDIQYF	TGCGCCAGCAGCCACCCTCCGCTCAGGGCCAGGGCCCTTGACATTCAGTACTTC
TRBV28	TRBJ2-7	NA	NA	CASMGPSYEQYF	TGTGCCAGTATGGGGCCCTCCTACGAGCAGTACTTC
TRBV6-1	TRBJ1-5	NA	NA	CASRILTDQPQHF	TGTGCCAGCAGAATTCTTACGGATCAGCCCCAGCATTTT
TRBV6-5	TRBJ2-7	NA	NA	CASSFGNGGSYEQYF	NA
TRBV6-5	TRBJ1-1	TRBD1	NA	CASSQTGCEAFF	TGTGCCAGCAGCCAGACAGGGTGCGAAGCTTTCTTT
TRBV9	TRBJ1-3	NA	many	CASSVAQGGNTIYF	TGTGCCAGCAGCGTAGCACAGGGAGGGAACACCATATATTTT
TRBV5-4	TRBJ2-5	NA	NA	CASRTELGLGGTQYF	TGTGCCAGCAGAACGGAACTTGGACTGGGGGGGACCCAGTACTTC
TRBV4-1	TRBJ2-2	TRBD2	NA	CASSQVRGGTNTGELFF	TGCGCCAGCAGCCAAGTCCGCGGGGGAACGAACACCGGGGAGCTGTTTTTT
TRBV29-1	TRBJ2-3	NA	NA	CSGGGSGTDTQYF	TGCAGCGGTGGGGGGAGCGGGACAGATACGCAGTATTTT
TRBV6-5	TRBJ2-1	TRBD2	NA	CASMSGGGSDEQFF	TGTGCCAGCATGTCGGGCGGGGGGTCCGATGAGCAGTTCTTC
TRBV11-2	TRBJ2-7	NA	many	CASTRSAGTSYEQYF	TGTGCCAGCACGCGTTCCGCGGGCACCTCCTACGAGCAGTACTTC
TRBV6-5	TRBJ1-6	TRBD1	NA	CASRQGPLNSPLHF	TGTGCCAGCAGACAGGGGCCCCTTAATTCACCCCTCCACTTT
TRBV11-2	TRBJ2-5	NA	NA	CASRMTAQETQYF	TGTGCCAGCAGAATGACAGCACAAGAGACCCAGTACTTC
TRBV30	TRBJ2-3	TRBD2	NA	CAWSPGTITDTQYF	TGTGCCTGGAGTCCCGGGACTATCACAGATACGCAGTATTTT
TRBV5-1	TRBJ2-7	NA	NA	CASSAQGEQYF	TGCGCCAGCAGCGCACAGGGAGAGCAGTACTTC
TRBV7-2	TRBJ2-7	NA	few	CASSSGQPVGEQYF	TGTGCCAGCAGCTCTGGACAGCCCGTAGGGGAGCAGTACTTC